This T cell receptor beta chain is from a study of blood T cell repertoires in COVID-19. Background on the study: Acute and convalescent COVID-19 specimens originated in the United States, Italy and Spain. Nucleic acid was either cDNA or gDNA, and it came from T cells, B-cell-depleted T cells, or PBMCs.

The authors' processing: For nucleated cells, counts were estimated from reference gene primer amplification. The assay was immunoSEQ multiplex PCR, and TCRdb's table has in-frame clones only and misses some. V and J calls and clone size are those listed in that table; D and trimming were worked out from the DNA. In the table there are approximately 170,000 clones, roughly 80% of which are singletons. V lost 1 base and J 8 bases, leaving 11 bases between the germline ends. The CDR3 covers 13 residues. CDR1 is SNHLY and CDR2 is FYNNEI in the germline V gene. Seattle researchers signed up patients amid active infection and tracked them longitudinally.

The rearrangement joins TRBV2 to TRBJ1-2; no firm D call. The source is a woman in her seventies with COVID-19, enrolled during active disease. Specimen: peripheral blood. For the CDR3, the DNA is TGTGCCAGCAGTGAAGACTACGAGGGAGGCTACACCTTC. Protein: CASSEDYEGGYTF. Full variable domain (missing parts from reference TRBV2 and TRBJ1-2): EPEVTQTPSHQVTQMGQEVILRCVPISNHLYFYWYRQILGQKVEFLVSFYNNEISEKSEIFDDQFSVERPDGSNFTLKIRSTKLEDSAMYFCASSEDYEGGYTFGSGTRLTVV.